This section outlines one TCR beta chain sequence together with its context. The ends lost 2 bases at V and 7 bases at J; junction bases unmatched: 11. Germline loops: CDR1 GTSNPN, CDR2 SVGIG (reference sequence). The CDR3 has 15 residues. The data were taken from a study of blood T cell repertoires in COVID-19. Using immunoSEQ multiplex PCR, the repertoire was profiled, and TCRdb retains in-frame clones only, with some absent. The sample yields more than 90,000 clones, about 81% seen once. Sequenced input: peripheral blood. V gene TRBV30 combines with J gene TRBJ2-3; TRBD2 aligns across 8 bases. The receptor comes from a man aged 60 to 69 with acute or convalescent COVID-19. CDR3 loop: CAWSRASGYLHTQYF. CDR3 sequence (DNA): TGTGCCTGGAGTAGGGCTAGCGGGTATCTCCATACGCAGTATTTT.